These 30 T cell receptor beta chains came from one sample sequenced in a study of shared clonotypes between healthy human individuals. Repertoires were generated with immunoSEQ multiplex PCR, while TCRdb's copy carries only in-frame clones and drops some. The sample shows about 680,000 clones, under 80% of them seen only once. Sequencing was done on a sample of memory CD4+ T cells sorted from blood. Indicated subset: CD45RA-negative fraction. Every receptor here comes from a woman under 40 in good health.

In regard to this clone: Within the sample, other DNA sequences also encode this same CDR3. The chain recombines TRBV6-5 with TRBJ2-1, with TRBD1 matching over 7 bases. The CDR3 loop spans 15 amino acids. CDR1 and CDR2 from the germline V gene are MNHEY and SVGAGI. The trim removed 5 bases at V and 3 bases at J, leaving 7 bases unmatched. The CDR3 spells CASSRGTVLYNEQFF. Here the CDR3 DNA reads TGTGCCAGCAGTCGAGGGACAGTTCTCTACAATGAGCAGTTCTTC.

CDR3 coding DNA: TGTGCCAGCAGCCCTCCTGGGAACACTGAAGCTTTCTTT. Amino acid sequence: CASSPPGNTEAFF. The rearrangement joins TRBV7-2 to TRBJ1-1; D is ambiguous. Germline-derived CDR1 and CDR2 are SGHTA and FQGNSA. The CDR3 contains 13 residues. V lost 5 bases and J lost 1, with 8 bases in between.

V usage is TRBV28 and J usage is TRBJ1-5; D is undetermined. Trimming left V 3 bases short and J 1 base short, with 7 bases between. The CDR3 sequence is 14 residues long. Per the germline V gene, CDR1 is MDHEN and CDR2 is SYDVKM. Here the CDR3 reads CASSFPQSNQPQHF. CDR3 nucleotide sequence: TGTGCCAGCAGTTTCCCTCAGAGCAATCAGCCCCAGCATTTT.

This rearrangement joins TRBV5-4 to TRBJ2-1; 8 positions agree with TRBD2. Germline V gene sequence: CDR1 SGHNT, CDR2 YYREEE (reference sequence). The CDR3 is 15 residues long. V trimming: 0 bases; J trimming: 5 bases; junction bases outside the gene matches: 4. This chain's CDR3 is CASSLGVAGHNEQFF. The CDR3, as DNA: TGTGCCAGCAGCTTGGGTGTAGCGGGACACAATGAGCAGTTCTTC.

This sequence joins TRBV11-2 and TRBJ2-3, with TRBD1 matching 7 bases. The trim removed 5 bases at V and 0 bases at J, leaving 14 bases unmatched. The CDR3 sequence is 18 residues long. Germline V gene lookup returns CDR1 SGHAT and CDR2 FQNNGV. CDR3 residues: CASSRQDRLRFSTDTQYF. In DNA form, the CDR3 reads TGTGCCAGCAGCCGCCAGGACAGGCTACGATTTAGCACAGATACGCAGTATTTT.

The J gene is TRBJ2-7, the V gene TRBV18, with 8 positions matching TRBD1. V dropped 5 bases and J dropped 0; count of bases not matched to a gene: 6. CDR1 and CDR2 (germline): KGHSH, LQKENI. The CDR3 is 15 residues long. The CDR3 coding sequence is TGTGCCAGCTCAGACTCCGGGACAGGCTCCTACGAGCAGTACTTC. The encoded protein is CASSDSGTGSYEQYF.

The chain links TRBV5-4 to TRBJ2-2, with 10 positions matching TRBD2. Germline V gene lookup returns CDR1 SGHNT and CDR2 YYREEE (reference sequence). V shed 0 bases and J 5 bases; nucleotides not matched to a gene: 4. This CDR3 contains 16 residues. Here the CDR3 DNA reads TGTGCCAGCAGCTTGGGCCTAGCGGGAGATACCGGGGAGCTGTTTTTT. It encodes CASSLGLAGDTGELFF. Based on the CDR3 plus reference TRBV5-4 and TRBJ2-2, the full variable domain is ETGVTQSPTHLIKTRGQQVTLRCSSQSGHNTVSWYQQALGQGPQFIFQYYREEENGRGNFPPRFSGLQFPNYSSELNVNALELDDSALYLCASSLGLAGDTGELFFGEGSRLTVL.

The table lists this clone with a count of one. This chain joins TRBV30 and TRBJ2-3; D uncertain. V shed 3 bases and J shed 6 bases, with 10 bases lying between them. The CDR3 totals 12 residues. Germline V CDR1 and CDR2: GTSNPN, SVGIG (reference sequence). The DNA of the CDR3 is TGTGCCTGGAGCCAGGAAGGGGATACGCAGTATTTT. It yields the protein CAWSQEGDTQYF.

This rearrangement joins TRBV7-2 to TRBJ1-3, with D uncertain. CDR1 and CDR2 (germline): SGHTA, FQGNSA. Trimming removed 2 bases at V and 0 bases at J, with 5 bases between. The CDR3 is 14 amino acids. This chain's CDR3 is CASSLSISGNTIYF. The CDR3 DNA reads TGTGCCAGCAGCTTATCAATCTCTGGAAACACCATATATTTT.

As DNA, the CDR3 is TGCGCCAGCAGCACAGGGGACGGCTCAGATACGCAGTATTTT. This codes for CASSTGDGSDTQYF. The genes are TRBV5-1 and TRBJ2-3; the match to TRBD1 covers 7 bases. The CDR3 runs 14 residues. Losses at the gene ends were 4 bases for V and 4 bases for J; bases not matched to a gene: 6. Germline V lookup: CDR1 SGHRS, CDR2 YFSETQ.

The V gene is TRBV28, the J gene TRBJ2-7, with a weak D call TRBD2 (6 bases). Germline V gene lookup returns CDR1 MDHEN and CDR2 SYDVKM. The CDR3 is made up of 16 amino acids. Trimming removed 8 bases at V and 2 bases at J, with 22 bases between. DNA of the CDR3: TGTGCCAGCTCCGTAGGAGGGAGCGGGTCAACCTACGAGCAGTACTTC. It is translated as CASSVGGSGSTYEQYF.

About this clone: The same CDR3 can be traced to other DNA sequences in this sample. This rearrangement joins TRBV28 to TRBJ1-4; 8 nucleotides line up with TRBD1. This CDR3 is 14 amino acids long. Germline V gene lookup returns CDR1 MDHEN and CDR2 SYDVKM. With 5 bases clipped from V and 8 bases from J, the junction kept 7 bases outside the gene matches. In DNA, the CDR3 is TGTGCCAGCAGTATAACAGGGGGTGGAGAAAAACTGTTTTTT. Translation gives CASSITGGGEKLFF.

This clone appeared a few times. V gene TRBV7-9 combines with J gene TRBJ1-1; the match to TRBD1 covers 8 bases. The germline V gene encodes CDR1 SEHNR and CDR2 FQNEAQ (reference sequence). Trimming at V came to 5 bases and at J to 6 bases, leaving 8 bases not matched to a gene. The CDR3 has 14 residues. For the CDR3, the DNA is TGTGCCAGCAGCCCAGACAGGGGTACTCCTGAAGCTTTCTTT. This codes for CASSPDRGTPEAFF. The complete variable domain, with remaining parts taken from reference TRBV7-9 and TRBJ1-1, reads DTGVSQNPRHKITKRGQNVTFRCDPISEHNRLYWYRQTLGQGPEFLTYFQNEAQLEKSRLLSDRFSAERPKGSFSTLEIQRTEQGDSAMYLCASSPDRGTPEAFFGQGTRLTVV.

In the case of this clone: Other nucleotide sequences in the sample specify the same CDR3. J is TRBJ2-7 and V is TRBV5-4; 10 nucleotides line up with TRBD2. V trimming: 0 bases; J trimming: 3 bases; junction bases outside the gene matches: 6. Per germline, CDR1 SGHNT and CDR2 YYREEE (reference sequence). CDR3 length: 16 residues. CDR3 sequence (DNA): TGTGCCAGCAGCTTGGGGCTAGCGGGAGACCTCTACGAGCAGTACTTC. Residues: CASSLGLAGDLYEQYF.

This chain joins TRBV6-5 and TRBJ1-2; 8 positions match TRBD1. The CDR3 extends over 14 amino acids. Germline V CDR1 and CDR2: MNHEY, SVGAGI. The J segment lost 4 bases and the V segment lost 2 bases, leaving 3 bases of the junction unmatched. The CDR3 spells CASSYGGQVYGYTF. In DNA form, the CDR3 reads TGTGCCAGCAGTTACGGGGGACAGGTCTATGGCTACACCTTC.

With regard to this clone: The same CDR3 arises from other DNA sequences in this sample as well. CDR3 sequence: CASSDTGNTEAFF. In DNA form, the CDR3 reads TGTGCCAGCAGTGATACTGGGAACACTGAAGCTTTCTTT. V and J are TRBV6-1 and TRBJ1-1; D call uncertain. This CDR3 region has 13 residues. Germline-derived CDR1 and CDR2 are MNHNS and SASEGT. Trimming took off 3 bases at V and 1 base at J, with 6 bases between the two ends.

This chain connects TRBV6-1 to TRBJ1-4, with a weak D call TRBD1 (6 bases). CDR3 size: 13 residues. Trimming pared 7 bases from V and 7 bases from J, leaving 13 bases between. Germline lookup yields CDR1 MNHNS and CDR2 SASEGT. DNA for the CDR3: TGTGCCAGCACCGAGAGGGGGGTTGAAAAACTGTTTTTT. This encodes CASTERGVEKLFF.

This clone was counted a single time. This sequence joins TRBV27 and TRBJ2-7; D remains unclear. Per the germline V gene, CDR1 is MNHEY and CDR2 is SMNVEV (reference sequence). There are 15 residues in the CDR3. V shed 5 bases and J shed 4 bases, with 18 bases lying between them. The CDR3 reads CASSKGPSGLYEQYF. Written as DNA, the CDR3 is TGTGCCAGCAGTAAAGGCCCCAGTGGCCTATACGAGCAGTACTTC.

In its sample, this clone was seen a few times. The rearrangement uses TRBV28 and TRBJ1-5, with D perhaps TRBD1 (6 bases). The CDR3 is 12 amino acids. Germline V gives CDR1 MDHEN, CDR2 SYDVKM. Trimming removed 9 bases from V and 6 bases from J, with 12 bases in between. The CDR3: CASQAGVQPQHF. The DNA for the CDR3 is TGTGCCAGTCAAGCAGGGGTTCAGCCCCAGCATTTT.

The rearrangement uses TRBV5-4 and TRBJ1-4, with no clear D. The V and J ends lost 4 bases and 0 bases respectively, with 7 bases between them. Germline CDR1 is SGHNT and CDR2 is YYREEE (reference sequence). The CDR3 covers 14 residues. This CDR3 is CASSSTTTNEKLFF. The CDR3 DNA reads TGTGCCAGCAGCAGTACAACAACTAATGAAAAACTGTTTTTT.

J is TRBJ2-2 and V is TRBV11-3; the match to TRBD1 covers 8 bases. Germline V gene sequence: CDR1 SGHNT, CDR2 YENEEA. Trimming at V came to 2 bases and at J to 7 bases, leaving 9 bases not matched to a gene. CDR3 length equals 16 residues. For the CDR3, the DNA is TGTGCCAGCAGCTTAAGCGTAACGACAGGGGACGGGGAGCTGTTTTTT. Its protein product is CASSLSVTTGDGELFF.

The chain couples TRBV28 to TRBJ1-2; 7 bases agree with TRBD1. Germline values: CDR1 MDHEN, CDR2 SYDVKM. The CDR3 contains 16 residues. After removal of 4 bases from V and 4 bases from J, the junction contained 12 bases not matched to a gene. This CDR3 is CASSSNAGTALYGYTF. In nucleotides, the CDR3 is TGTGCCAGCAGTTCCAATGCCGGGACAGCTCTCTATGGCTACACCTTC.

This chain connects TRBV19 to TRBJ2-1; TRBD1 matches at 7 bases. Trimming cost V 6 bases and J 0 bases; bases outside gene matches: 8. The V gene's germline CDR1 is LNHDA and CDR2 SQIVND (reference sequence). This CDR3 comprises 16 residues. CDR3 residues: CASRPRQGTSYNEQFF. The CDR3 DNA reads TGTGCCAGTAGGCCACGACAGGGTACCTCCTACAATGAGCAGTTCTTC.

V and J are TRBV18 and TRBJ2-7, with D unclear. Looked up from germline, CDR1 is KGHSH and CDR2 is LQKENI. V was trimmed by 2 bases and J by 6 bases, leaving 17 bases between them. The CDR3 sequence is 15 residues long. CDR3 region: CASSPKETPTSEQYF. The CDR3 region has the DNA TGTGCCAGCTCACCAAAAGAAACCCCGACCTCCGAGCAGTACTTC.

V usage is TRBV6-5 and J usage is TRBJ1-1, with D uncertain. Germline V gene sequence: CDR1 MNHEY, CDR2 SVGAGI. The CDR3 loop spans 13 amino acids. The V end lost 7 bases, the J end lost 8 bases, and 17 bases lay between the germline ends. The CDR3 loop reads CASKLSYDLEAFF. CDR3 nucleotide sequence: TGTGCCAGCAAACTCTCCTATGATTTGGAAGCTTTCTTT.

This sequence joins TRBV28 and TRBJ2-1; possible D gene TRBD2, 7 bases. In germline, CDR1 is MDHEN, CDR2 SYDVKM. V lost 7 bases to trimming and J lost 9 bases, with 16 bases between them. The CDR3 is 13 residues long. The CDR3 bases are TGTGCCAGCATGGGCCCTCGGGGGGCTGAGCAGTTCTTC. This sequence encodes CASMGPRGAEQFF.

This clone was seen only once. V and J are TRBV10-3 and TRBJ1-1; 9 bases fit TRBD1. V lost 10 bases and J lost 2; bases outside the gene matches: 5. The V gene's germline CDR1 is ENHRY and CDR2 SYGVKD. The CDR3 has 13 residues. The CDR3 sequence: CASQGQGNTEAFF. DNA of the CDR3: TGTGCCAGTCAGGGACAGGGAAACACTGAAGCTTTCTTT.

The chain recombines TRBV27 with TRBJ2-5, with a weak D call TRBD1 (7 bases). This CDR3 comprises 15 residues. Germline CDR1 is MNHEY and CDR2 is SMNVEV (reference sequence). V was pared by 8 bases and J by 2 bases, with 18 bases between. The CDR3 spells CASRTSGGTQETQYF. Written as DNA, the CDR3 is TGTGCCAGCCGGACCTCAGGGGGGACGCAAGAGACCCAGTACTTC.

DNA for the CDR3: TGCGCCAGCAGCCCCACAAAAGGGGATAGGAATCAGCCCCAGCATTTT. It specifies CASSPTKGDRNQPQHF. The genes are TRBV4-1 and TRBJ1-5; D might be TRBD1 (5 bases). Between the trimmed V and J ends, which lost 4 bases and 4 bases, there was a span of 17 bases. Germline assignment: CDR1 MGHRA and CDR2 YSYEKL. CDR3 size: 16 residues.

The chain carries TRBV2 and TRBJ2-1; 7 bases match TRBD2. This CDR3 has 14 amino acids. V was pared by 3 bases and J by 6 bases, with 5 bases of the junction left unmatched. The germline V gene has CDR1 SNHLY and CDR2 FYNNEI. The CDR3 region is CASSEGGVRNEQFF. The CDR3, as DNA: TGTGCCAGCAGTGAGGGAGGGGTACGCAATGAGCAGTTCTTC.